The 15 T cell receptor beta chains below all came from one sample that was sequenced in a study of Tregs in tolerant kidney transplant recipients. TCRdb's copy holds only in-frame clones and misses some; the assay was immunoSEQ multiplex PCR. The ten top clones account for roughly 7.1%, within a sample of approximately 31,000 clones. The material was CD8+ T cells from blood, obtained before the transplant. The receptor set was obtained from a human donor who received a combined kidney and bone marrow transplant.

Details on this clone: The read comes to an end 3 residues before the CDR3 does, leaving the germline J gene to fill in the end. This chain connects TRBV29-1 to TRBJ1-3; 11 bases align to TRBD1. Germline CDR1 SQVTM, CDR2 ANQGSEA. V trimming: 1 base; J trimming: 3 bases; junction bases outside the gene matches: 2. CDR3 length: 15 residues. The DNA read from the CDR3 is TGCAGCGTTGAAGGGGACAGGGGGAATGGAAACACC. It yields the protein CSVEGDRGNGNT. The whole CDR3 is CSVEGDRGNGNTIYF.

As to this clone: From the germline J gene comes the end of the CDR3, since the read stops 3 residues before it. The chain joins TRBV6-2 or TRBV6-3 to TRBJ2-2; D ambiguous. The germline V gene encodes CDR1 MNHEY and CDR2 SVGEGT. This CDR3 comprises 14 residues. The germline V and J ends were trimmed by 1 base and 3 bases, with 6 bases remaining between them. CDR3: CASSYYRDTGELFF. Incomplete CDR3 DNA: TGTGCCAGCAGTTACTACCGGGACACCGGGGAG.

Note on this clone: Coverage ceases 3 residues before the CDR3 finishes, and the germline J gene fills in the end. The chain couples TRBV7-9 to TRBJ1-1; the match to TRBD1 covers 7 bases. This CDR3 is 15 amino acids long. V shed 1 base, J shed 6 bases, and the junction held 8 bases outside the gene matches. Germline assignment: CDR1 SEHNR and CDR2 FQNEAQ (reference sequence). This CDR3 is CASSLDRGGNAEAFF. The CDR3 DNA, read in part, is TGTGCCAGCAGCTTAGACAGGGGAGGGAATGCTGAA.

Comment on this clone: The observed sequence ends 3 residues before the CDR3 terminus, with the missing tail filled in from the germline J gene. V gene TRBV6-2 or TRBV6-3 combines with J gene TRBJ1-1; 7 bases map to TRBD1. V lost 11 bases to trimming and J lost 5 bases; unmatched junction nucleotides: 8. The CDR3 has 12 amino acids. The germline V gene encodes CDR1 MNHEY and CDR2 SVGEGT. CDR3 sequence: CAHRQGGTEAFF. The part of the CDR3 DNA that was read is TGTGCCCACCGACAGGGAGGGACTGAA.

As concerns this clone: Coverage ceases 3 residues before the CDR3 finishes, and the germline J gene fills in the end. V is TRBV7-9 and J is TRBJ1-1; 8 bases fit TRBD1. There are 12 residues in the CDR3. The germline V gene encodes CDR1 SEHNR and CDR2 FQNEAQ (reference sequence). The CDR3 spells CASSLGTGEAFF. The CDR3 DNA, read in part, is TGTGCCAGCAGCTTAGGGACAGGGGAA.

The CDR3 DNA, read in part, is TGCGCCAGCAGCTTGGCCGGGGGACAGGGTTGGATAAACTATGGC. Its protein product is CASSLAGGQGWINYG. The full CDR3 protein is CASSLAGGQGWINYGYTF. This chain links TRBV5-1 with TRBJ1-2; 9 bases are shared with TRBD1. Coverage ceases 3 residues before the CDR3 finishes, and the germline J gene fills in the end. The V segment lost 0 bases and the J segment 2 bases; nucleotides outside the gene matches: 11. Germline V gene lookup returns CDR1 SGHRS and CDR2 YFSETQ. This CDR3 is built from 18 residues.

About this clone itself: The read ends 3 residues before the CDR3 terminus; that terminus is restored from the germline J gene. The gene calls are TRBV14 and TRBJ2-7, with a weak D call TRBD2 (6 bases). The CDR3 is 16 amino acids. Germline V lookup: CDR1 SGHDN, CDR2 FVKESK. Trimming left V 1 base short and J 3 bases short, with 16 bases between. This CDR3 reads CASSQVLAGNLYEQYF. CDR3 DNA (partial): TGTGCCAGCAGCCAAGTGTTGGCGGGGAATCTCTACGAG. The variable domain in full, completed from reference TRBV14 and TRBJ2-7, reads EAGVTQFPSHSVIEKGQTVTLRCDPISGHDNLYWYRRVMGKEIKFLLHFVKESKQDESGMPNNRFLAERTGGTYSTLKVQPAELEDSGVYFCASSQVLAGNLYEQYFGPGTRLTVT.

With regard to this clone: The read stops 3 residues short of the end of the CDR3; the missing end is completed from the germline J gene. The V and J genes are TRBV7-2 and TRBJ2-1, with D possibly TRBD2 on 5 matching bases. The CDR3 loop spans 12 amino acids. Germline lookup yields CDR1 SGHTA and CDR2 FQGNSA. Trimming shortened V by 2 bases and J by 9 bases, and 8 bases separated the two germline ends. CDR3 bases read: TGTGCCAGCAGCTTAACAAGCGGTGAG. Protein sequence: CASSLTSGE. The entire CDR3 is CASSLTSGEQFF.

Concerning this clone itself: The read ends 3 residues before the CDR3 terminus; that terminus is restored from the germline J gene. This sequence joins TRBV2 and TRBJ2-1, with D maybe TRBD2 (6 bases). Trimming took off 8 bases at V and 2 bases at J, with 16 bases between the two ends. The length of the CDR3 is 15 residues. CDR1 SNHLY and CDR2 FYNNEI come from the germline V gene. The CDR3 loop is CASVGVADAYNEQFF. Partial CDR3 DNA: TGTGCCAGCGTGGGGGTAGCGGACGCCTACAATGAG.

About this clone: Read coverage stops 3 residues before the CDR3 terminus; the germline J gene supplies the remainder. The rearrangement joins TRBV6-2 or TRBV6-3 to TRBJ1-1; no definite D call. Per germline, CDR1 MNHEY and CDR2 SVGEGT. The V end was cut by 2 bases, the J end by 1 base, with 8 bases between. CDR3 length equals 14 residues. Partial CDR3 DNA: TGTGCCAGCAGTTACGCGGGCAGGAACACTGAA. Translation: CASSYAGRNTE. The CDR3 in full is CASSYAGRNTEAFF.

The CDR3 region is CASSIRLAPYNEQFF. Partial CDR3 DNA: TGTGCCAGTAGTATTCGACTAGCCCCCTACAATGAG. The genes are TRBV19 and TRBJ2-1, with 7 bases lining up with TRBD2. The read finishes 3 residues shy of the CDR3 end, and the germline J gene is used to complete it. Germline lookup yields CDR1 LNHDA and CDR2 SQIVND (reference sequence). The CDR3 covers 15 residues. V lost 3 bases and J lost 2; bases outside the gene matches: 4. The full variable domain, its missing parts supplied by reference TRBV19 and TRBJ2-1, is DGGITQSPKYLFRKEGQNVTLSCEQNLNHDAMYWYRQDPGQGLRLIYYSQIVNDFQKGDIAEGYSVSREKKESFPLTVTSAQKNPTAFYLCASSIRLAPYNEQFFGPGTRLTVL.

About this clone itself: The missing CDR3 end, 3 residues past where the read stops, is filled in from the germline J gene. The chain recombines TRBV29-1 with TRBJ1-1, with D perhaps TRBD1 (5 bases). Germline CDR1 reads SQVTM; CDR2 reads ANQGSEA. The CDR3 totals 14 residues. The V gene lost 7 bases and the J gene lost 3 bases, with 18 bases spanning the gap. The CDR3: CSAPAGGWDTEAFF. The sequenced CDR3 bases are TGCAGCGCCCCAGCGGGGGGTTGGGACACTGAA. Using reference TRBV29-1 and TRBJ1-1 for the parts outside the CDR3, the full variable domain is SAVISQKPSRDICQRGTSLTIQCQVDSQVTMMFWYRQQPGQSLTLIATANQGSEATYESGFVIDKFPISRPNLTFSTLTVSNMSPEDSSIYLCSAPAGGWDTEAFFGQGTRLTVV.

The CDR3 protein is CASRKSSGSSYNEQFF. The part of the CDR3 DNA that was read is TGTGCCAGCAGGAAATCTAGCGGGAGTTCCTACAATGAG. The chain recombines TRBV2 with TRBJ2-1; TRBD2 matches at 10 bases. The read halts 3 residues ahead of the CDR3 end, with the missing end drawn from the germline J gene. The CDR3 length is 16 residues. V trimming: 6 bases; J trimming: 1 base; junction bases outside the gene matches: 6. Germline CDR1 is SNHLY and CDR2 is FYNNEI.

The part of the CDR3 DNA that was read is TGTGCCAGTAGTTGGGCAGGGGATGTCTCTGGGGCCAACGTC. This codes for CASSWAGDVSGANV. The whole CDR3 protein is CASSWAGDVSGANVLTF. The chain is built from TRBV19 and TRBJ2-6; a possible D gene is TRBD1 (6 bases). The CDR3 is cut off 3 residues early in the read; its end comes from the germline J gene. Trimming cost V 5 bases and J 0 bases, with 14 bases left between them. CDR3 length: 17 residues. Germline CDR1 reads LNHDA; CDR2 reads SQIVND (reference sequence).

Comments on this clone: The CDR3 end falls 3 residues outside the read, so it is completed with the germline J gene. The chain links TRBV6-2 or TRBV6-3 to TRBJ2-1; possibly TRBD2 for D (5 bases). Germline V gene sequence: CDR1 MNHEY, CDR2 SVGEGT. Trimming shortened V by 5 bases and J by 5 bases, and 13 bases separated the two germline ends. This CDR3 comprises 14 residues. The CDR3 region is CASSTPFGDNEQFF. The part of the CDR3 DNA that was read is TGTGCCAGCAGTACCCCTTTCGGGGACAATGAG.